The 13 T cell receptor beta chains below all came from one sample that was sequenced in a study of OX40 agonist ivuxolimab in advanced cancers. Sequencing used immunoSEQ multiplex PCR; TCRdb keeps in-frame clones, though not all of them. The sample has 70,000 to 95,000 clones, 70% to 85% seen once; the top ten hold around 3.8%. Here the sequenced sample was CD4+ or CD8+ T cells sorted from blood, taken in a trial of the OX40 agonist ivuxolimab. Receptor source: an adult with an advanced solid tumor such as melanoma, head and neck, liver or kidney cancer.

J is TRBJ2-2 and V is TRBV19; TRBD1 agrees at 7 bases. The V segment lost 5 bases and the J segment 7 bases; nucleotides outside the gene matches: 16. CDR1 and CDR2 (germline): LNHDA, SQIVND (reference sequence). The length of the CDR3 is 17 residues. CDR3 sequence: CASSPRATGDDVGELFF. DNA for the CDR3: TGTGCCAGTAGTCCCCGGGCCACAGGGGATGACGTCGGGGAGCTGTTTTTT.

This clone has only a few counts. This sequence joins TRBV28 and TRBJ1-2; D is unclear. Trimming removed 8 bases from V and 6 bases from J, with 10 bases in between. The germline gives CDR1 MDHEN, CDR2 SYDVKM. The CDR3 has 11 residues. The CDR3 loop is CASFGSHGYTF. In nucleotides, the CDR3 is TGTGCCAGCTTTGGGAGTCATGGCTACACCTTC.

The V gene is TRBV7-9, the J gene TRBJ1-6; 9 nucleotides agree with TRBD1. The germline gives CDR1 SEHNR, CDR2 FQNEAQ (reference sequence). The CDR3 runs to 14 residues. J was trimmed by 10 bases and V by 4 bases; bases with no gene match: 5. The CDR3 loop reads CASSSGQGQSPLHF. In nucleotides, the CDR3 is TGTGCCAGCAGCTCGGGACAGGGACAATCACCCCTCCACTTT.

This chain links TRBV28 with TRBJ1-2, with TRBD1 identical over 9 bases. This CDR3 has 17 residues. Germline-derived CDR1 and CDR2 are MDHEN and SYDVKM. V lost 5 bases, J lost 2 bases, and 12 bases stayed unmatched. CDR3 in DNA: TGTGCCAGCAGTCGCCCCGCCGGGACAGGGATCAACTATGGCTACACCTTC. It specifies CASSRPAGTGINYGYTF.

The gene calls are TRBV4-3 and TRBJ2-1; 9 bases agree with TRBD1. Germline lookup yields CDR1 LGHNA and CDR2 YSLEER. CDR3 length equals 17 residues. Trimming at V came to 0 bases and at J to 5 bases, leaving 8 bases not matched to a gene. The CDR3 sequence is CASSQDTGGMGNNEQFF. Written as DNA, the CDR3 is TGCGCCAGCAGCCAAGACACAGGGGGCATGGGGAACAATGAGCAGTTCTTC.

The chain recombines TRBV18 with TRBJ2-1, with D hard to call. Trimming pared 3 bases from V and 1 base from J, leaving 13 bases between. The germline CDR1 and CDR2 sequences are KGHSH and LQKENI. The CDR3 is made up of 16 amino acids. CDR3 bases: TGTGCCAGCTCACCCTCCGAGCTAGGATCCTACAATGAGCAGTTCTTC. This translates into CASSPSELGSYNEQFF.

The rearrangement links TRBV5-4 to TRBJ1-2; D gene ambiguous. The germline CDR1 and CDR2 sequences are SGHNT and YYREEE (reference sequence). Trimming shortened V by 4 bases and J by 8 bases, and 15 bases separated the two germline ends. CDR3 length: 13 residues. DNA for the CDR3: TGTGCCAGCAGCCCTCCCTCCTTGGGGGGCTACACCTTC. This encodes CASSPPSLGGYTF. Full variable domain (outside the CDR3, taken from reference TRBV5-4 and TRBJ1-2): ETGVTQSPTHLIKTRGQQVTLRCSSQSGHNTVSWYQQALGQGPQFIFQYYREEENGRGNFPPRFSGLQFPNYSSELNVNALELDDSALYLCASSPPSLGGYTFGSGTRLTVV.

This clone was counted a few times. The chain carries TRBV28 and TRBJ2-3; D may be TRBD1 (6 bases). The germline V and J ends were trimmed by 4 bases and 2 bases, with 10 bases remaining between them. This CDR3 contains 14 residues. Germline V gene data show CDR1 as MDHEN and CDR2 as SYDVKM. DNA of the CDR3: TGTGCCAGCAGTTGGACAGCGAACACAGATACGCAGTATTTT. Its protein product is CASSWTANTDTQYF.

The gene calls are TRBV30 and TRBJ1-6; 7 bases line up with TRBD1. CDR3 length: 13 amino acids. Germline trimming cut 5 bases from V and 6 bases from J; bases unmatched to any gene: 4. Germline CDR1 is GTSNPN and CDR2 is SVGIG (reference sequence). The CDR3 spells CAWGTAGNSPLHF. CDR3 sequence (DNA): TGTGCCTGGGGGACAGCCGGTAATTCACCCCTCCACTTT.

The genes are TRBV18 and TRBJ2-2; D remains ambiguous. The CDR3 contains 13 residues. Germline CDR1 is KGHSH and CDR2 is LQKENI. Trimming removed 3 bases from V and 7 bases from J, with 9 bases in between. The CDR3 DNA is TGTGCCAGCTCACCTCACGAAAGCGGGGAGCTGTTTTTT. Amino acids: CASSPHESGELFF.

The chain combines TRBV28 with TRBJ2-7; D not resolved. CDR3 length: 16 amino acids. From germline, CDR1 is MDHEN and CDR2 SYDVKM. V lost 4 bases, J lost 2 bases, and 18 bases lay in between. The CDR3 DNA reads as TGTGCCAGCAGTTCCCCCTCAGGCGTTCCTACCTACGAGCAGTACTTC. This encodes CASSSPSGVPTYEQYF.

The rearrangement joins TRBV7-8 to TRBJ2-6; D is perhaps TRBD1 or TRBD2 (6 bases each). The CDR3 loop spans 18 amino acids. Per germline, CDR1 SGHVS and CDR2 FQNEAQ. Between the trimmed V and J ends, which lost 5 bases and 2 bases, there was a span of 19 bases. Here the CDR3 reads CASSLDRPWEAGANVLTF. CDR3 coding DNA: TGTGCCAGCAGCCTAGACAGGCCTTGGGAGGCTGGGGCCAACGTCCTGACTTTC.

The rearrangement uses TRBV4-3 and TRBJ2-1; 10 bases map to TRBD2. Germline lookup yields CDR1 LGHNA and CDR2 YSLEER. The CDR3 contains 16 residues. V gave up 0 bases and J gave up 7 bases; unmatched junction bases: 6. The DNA of the CDR3 is TGCGCCAGCAGCCAAGATCCGAGCGGGAGGGGGAATGAGCAGTTCTTC. As protein: CASSQDPSGRGNEQFF.